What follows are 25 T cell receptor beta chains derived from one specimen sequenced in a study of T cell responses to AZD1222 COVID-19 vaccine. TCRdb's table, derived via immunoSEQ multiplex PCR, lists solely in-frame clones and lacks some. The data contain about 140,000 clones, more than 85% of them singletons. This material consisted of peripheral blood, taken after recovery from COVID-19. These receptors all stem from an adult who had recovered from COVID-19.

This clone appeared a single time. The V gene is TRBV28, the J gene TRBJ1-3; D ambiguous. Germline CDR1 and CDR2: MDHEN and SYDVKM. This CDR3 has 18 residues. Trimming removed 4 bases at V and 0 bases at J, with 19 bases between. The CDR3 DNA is TGTGCCAGCAGTTCCCGTTTTTGGCAGGCCTTCTCTGGAAACACCATATATTTT. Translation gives CASSSRFWQAFSGNTIYF.

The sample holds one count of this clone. CDR3 residues: CASSYEGSYDYGYTF. In nucleotides, the CDR3 is TGTGCCAGCAGTTATGAGGGGAGCTACGACTATGGCTACACCTTC. J is TRBJ1-2 and V is TRBV6-7, with D maybe TRBD1 (5 bases). TRBV6-7 belongs to the ORF category, with a function that is uncertain. The CDR3 spans 15 residues. The V end lost 3 bases, the J end lost 3 bases, and 14 bases lay between the germline ends.

The CDR3 bases are TGTGCCAGCAGCGTAGACCCTAGCGGGAGGGTTTCCGAGCAGTACTTC. Its translation: CASSVDPSGRVSEQYF. The chain combines TRBV9 with TRBJ2-7, with 12 bases lining up with TRBD2. This CDR3 comprises 16 residues. The ends lost 0 bases at V and 6 bases at J; junction bases unmatched: 7. CDR1 is SGDLS, CDR2 YYNGEE, per germline.

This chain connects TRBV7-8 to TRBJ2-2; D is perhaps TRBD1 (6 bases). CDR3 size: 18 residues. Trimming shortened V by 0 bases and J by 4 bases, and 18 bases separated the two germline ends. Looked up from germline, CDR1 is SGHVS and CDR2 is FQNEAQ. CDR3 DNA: TGTGCCAGCAGCTTAGCTTTTAGGCAGGGACAACCCACCGGGGAGCTGTTTTTT. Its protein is CASSLAFRQGQPTGELFF.

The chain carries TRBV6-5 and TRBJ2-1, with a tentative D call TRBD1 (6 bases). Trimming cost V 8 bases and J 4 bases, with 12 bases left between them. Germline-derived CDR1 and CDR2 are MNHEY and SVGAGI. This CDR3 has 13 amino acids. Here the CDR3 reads CASGTKVYNEQFF. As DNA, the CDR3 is TGTGCCAGCGGGACAAAGGTATACAATGAGCAGTTCTTC.

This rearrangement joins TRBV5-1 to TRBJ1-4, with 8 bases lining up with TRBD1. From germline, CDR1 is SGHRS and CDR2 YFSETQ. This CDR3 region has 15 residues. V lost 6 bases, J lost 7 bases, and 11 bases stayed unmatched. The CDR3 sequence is CASTSRQGSGEKLFF. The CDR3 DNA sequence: TGCGCCAGCACTTCAAGACAGGGGTCCGGTGAAAAACTGTTTTTT. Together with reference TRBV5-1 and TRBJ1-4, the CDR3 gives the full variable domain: KAGVTQTPRYLIKTRGQQVTLSCSPISGHRSVSWYQQTPGQGLQFLFEYFSETQRNKGNFPGRFSGRQFSNSRSEMNVSTLELGDSALYLCASTSRQGSGEKLFFGSGTQLSVL.

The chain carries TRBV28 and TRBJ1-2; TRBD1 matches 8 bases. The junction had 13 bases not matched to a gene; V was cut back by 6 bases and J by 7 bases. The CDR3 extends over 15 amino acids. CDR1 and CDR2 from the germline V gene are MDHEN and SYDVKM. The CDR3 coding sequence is TGTGCCAGCAGCCTCGGGGACAGGATGAAGAGTGGCTACACCTTC. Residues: CASSLGDRMKSGYTF.

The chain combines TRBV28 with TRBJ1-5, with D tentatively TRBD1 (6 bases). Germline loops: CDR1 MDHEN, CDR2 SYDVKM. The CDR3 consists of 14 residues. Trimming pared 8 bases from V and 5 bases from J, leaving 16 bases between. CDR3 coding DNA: TGTGCCAGCCACCCCACGGGGGGCGATCAGCCCCAGCATTTT. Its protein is CASHPTGGDQPQHF.

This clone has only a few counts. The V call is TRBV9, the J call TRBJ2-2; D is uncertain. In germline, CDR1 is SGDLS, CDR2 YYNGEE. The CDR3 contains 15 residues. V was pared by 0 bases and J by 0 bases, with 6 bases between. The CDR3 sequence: CASSVGTANTGELFF. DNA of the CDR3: TGTGCCAGCAGCGTAGGGACGGCGAACACCGGGGAGCTGTTTTTT.

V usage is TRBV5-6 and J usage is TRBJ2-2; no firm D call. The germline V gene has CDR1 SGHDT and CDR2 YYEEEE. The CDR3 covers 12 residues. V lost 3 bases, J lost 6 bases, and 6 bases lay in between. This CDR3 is CASSSDAGELFF. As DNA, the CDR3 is TGTGCCAGCAGCTCGGACGCCGGGGAGCTGTTTTTT. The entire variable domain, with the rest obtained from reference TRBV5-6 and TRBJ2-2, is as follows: DAGVTQSPTHLIKTRGQQVTLRCSPKSGHDTVSWYQQALGQGPQFIFQYYEEEERQRGNFPDRFSGHQFPNYSSELNVNALLLGDSALYLCASSSDAGELFFGEGSRLTVL.

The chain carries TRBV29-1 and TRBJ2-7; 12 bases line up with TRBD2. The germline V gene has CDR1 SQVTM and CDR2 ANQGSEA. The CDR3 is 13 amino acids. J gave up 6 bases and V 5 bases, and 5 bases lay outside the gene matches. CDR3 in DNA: TGCAGCGTTCGACTAGCGGGAGAGGGCGAGCAGTACTTC. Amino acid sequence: CSVRLAGEGEQYF.

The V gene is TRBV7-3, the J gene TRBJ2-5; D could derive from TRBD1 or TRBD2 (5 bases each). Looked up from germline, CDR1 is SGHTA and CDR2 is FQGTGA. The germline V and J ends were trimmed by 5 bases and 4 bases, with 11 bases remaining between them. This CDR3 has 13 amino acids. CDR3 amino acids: CASSELGTETQYF. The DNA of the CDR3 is TGTGCCAGCAGCGAGTTGGGGACAGAGACCCAGTACTTC. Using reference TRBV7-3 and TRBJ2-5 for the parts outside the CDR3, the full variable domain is GAGVSQTPSNKVTEKGKYVELRCDPISGHTALYWYRQSLGQGPEFLIYFQGTGAADDSGLPNDRFFAVRPEGSVSTLKIQRTERGDSAVYLCASSELGTETQYFGPGTRLLVL.

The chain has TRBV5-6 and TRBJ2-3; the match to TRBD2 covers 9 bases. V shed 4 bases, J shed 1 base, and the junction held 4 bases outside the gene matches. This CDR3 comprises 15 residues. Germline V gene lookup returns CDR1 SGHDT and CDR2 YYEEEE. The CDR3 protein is CASSARTSGTDTQYF. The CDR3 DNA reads TGTGCCAGCAGCGCGAGGACTAGCGGCACAGATACGCAGTATTTT.

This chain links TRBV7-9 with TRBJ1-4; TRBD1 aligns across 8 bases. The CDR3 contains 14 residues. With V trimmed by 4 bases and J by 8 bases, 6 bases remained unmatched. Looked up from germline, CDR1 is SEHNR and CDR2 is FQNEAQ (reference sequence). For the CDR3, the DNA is TGTGCCAGCAGCTCGACAGGGGCAGGGGAAAAACTGTTTTTT. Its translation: CASSSTGAGEKLFF.

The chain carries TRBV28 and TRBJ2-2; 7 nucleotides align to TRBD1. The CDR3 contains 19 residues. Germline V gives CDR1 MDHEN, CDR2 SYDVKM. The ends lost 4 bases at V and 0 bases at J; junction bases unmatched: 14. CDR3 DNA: TGTGCCAGCAGTTCCGCGACAGGGTGGTACAATCCGAACACCGGGGAGCTGTTTTTT. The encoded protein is CASSSATGWYNPNTGELFF.

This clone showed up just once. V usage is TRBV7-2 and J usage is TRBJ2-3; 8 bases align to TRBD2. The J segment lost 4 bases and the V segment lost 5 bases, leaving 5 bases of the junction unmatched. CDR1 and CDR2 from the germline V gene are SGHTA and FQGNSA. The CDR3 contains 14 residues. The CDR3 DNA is TGTGCCAGCAGCGAGCGGGAGACCCCAGATACGCAGTATTTT. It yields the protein CASSERETPDTQYF.

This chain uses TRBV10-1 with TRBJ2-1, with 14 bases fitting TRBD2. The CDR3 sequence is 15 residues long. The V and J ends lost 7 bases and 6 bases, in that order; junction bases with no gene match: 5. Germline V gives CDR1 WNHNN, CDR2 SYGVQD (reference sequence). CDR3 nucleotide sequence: TGCGCCAGCACACCGGGACTAGCGGGAGTCAATGAGCAGTTCTTC. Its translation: CASTPGLAGVNEQFF.

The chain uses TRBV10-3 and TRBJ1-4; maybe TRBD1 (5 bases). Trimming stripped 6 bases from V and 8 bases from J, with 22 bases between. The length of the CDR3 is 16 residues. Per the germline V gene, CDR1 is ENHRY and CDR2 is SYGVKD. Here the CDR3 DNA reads TGTGCCATCAGGAGGGGAACGGATTCTCCCTACGAAAAACTGTTTTTT. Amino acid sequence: CAIRRGTDSPYEKLFF.

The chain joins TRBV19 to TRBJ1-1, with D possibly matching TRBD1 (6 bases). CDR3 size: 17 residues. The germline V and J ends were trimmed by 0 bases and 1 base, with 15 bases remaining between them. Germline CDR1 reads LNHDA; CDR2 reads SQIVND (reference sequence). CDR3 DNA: TGTGCCAGTAGTATAGATTCGGCAGGGGCTACGAACACTGAAGCTTTCTTT. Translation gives CASSIDSAGATNTEAFF.

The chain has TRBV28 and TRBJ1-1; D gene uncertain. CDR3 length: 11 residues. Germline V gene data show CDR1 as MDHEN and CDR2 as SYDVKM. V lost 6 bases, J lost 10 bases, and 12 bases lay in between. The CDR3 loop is CASSTRLRAFF. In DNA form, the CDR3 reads TGTGCCAGCAGCACCCGTCTACGAGCTTTCTTT.

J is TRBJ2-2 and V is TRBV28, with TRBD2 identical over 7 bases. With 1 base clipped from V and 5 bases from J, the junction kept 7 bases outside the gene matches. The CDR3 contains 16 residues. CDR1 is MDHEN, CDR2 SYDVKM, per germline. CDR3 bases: TGTGCCAGCAGTTTATCGTGGGAGGGAAGGACCGGGGAGCTGTTTTTT. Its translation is CASSLSWEGRTGELFF. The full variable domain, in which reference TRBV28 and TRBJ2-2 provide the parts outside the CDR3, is DVKVTQSSRYLVKRTGEKVFLECVQDMDHENMFWYRQDPGLGLRLIYFSYDVKMKEKGDIPEGYSVSREKKERFSLILESASTNQTSMYLCASSLSWEGRTGELFFGEGSRLTVL.

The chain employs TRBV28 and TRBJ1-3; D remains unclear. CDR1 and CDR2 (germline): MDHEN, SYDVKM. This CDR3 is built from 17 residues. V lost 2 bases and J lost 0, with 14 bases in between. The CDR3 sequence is CASSLRSPSSSGNTIYF. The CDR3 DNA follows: TGTGCCAGCAGTTTAAGATCACCATCGAGCTCTGGAAACACCATATATTTT.

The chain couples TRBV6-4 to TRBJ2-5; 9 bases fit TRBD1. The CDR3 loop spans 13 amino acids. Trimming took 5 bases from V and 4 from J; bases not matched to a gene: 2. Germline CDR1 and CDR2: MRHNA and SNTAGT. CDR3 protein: CASSLTGGETQYF. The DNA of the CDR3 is TGTGCCAGCAGTTTGACAGGGGGAGAGACCCAGTACTTC.

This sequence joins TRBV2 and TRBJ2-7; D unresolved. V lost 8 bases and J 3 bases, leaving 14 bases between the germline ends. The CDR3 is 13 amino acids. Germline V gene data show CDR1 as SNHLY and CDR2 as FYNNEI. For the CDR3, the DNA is TGTGCCAGCTCAAGTGGCAGGAACTACGAGCAGTACTTC. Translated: CASSSGRNYEQYF.

CDR3: CASSQALAGHQETQYF. Written as DNA, the CDR3 is TGTGCCAGCAGCCAGGCACTAGCGGGGCACCAAGAGACCCAGTACTTC. The chain recombines TRBV3-1 (or the pseudogene TRBV3-2) with TRBJ2-5; 10 nucleotides line up with TRBD2. Germline V gene lookup returns CDR1 LGHDT and CDR2 YNNKEL (reference sequence). The J segment lost 0 bases and the V segment lost 3 bases, leaving 4 bases of the junction unmatched. The length of the CDR3 is 16 residues.